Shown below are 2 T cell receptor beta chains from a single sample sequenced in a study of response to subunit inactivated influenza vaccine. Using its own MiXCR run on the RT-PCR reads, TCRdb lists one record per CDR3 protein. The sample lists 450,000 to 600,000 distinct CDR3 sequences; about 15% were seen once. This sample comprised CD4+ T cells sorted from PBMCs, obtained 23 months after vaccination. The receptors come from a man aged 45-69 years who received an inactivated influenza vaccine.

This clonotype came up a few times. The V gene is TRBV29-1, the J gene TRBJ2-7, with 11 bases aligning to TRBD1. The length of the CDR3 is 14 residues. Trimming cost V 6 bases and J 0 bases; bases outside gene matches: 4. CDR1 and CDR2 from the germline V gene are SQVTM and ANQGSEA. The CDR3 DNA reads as TGCAGCGTGGAGGACAGGGGGCACTCCTACGAGCAGTACTTC. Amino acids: CSVEDRGHSYEQYF.

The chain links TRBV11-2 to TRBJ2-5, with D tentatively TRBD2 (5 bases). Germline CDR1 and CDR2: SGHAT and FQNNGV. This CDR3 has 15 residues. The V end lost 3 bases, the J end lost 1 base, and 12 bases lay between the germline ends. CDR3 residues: CASSFLWTPQETQYF. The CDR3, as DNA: TGTGCCAGCAGCTTTCTCTGGACTCCCCAAGAGACCCAGTACTTC.